The following is a TCR beta chain sequence with its context. Its target is not known. The PCR was carried out with 60 Vbeta primers and 13 Jbeta primers. Measured with immunoSEQ multiplex PCR; TCRdb has only the in-frame clones, and not every one. Among approximately 130,000 clones listed, more than 75% were seen once. The CDR3 has 14 residues. The germline gives CDR1 MNHNS, CDR2 SASEGT. Germline trimming cut 8 bases from V and 4 bases from J; bases unmatched to any gene: 2. The data were taken from a study of cytomegalovirus exposure and HLA in healthy donors. Points from the study as a whole: As a later analysis revealed, the rate of TCR association differed by HLA locus, with DRB1 most and HLA-C fewest. Later analysis demonstrated an association between a missense DCLRE1C variant and TCR beta V- and J-gene trimming. TRBV6-2, TRBV6-3 and other indistinguishable V segments were excluded.

This sequence was found in a man in his late teens or twenties in good health and CMV-seronegative. This rearrangement joins TRBV6-1 to TRBJ2-5, with TRBD2 matching over 15 bases. Material for sequencing was PBMCs. The DNA of the CDR3 is TGTGCCAGCCGGACTAGCGGGGGGGGAGAGACCCAGTACTTC. Its translation is CASRTSGGGETQYF.